By sample share, the clone carrying this T cell receptor (beta chain) is medium-sized (0.01 to 0.1%). These data belong to a study of cytomegalovirus exposure and HLA in healthy donors. Study as a whole: Earlier findings included about 120 million unique TCR beta sequences obtained from about 180 million T cells.

Germline assignment: CDR1 SEHNR and CDR2 FQNEAQ (reference sequence). Trimming took 1 base from V and 5 from J; bases not matched to a gene: 11. This CDR3 comprises 16 residues. PCR primers comprised 60 Vbeta and 13 Jbeta primers. The table came from immunoSEQ multiplex PCR; TCRdb's copy has only in-frame clones and leaves some out. The sample records 150,000 to 200,000 clones, roughly four fifths being singletons. The specimen sequenced was PBMCs. The chain recombines TRBV7-9 with TRBJ2-7; 7 nucleotides align to TRBD1. The receptor was derived from a girl aged 2 to 10 in good health and CMV-seropositive. As DNA, the CDR3 is TGTGCCAGCAGCTTAGAGTCAGGGGGAAGTATTCACGAGCAGTACTTC. As protein: CASSLESGGSIHEQYF. Looking up the rest from reference TRBV7-9 and TRBJ2-7 gives the full variable domain: DTGVSQNPRHKITKRGQNVTFRCDPISEHNRLYWYRQTLGQGPEFLTYFQNEAQLEKSRLLSDRFSAERPKGSFSTLEIQRTEQGDSAMYLCASSLESGGSIHEQYFGPGTRLTVT.